The clone carrying this T cell receptor (beta chain) was seen only once. Its cognate antigen is unknown. These data come from a study of T-cell memory formation after mild COVID-19. TCRdb re-called the 5' RACE reads with MiXCR, one entry per CDR3 protein. The table includes roughly 260,000 distinct CDR3 sequences, about 15% detected once. Findings and limits, study-wide: There was no confirmation that second-wave clones peaking on day 37 were SARS-CoV-2 specific.

V was clipped by 2 bases and J by 0 bases; unmatched bases: 3. The germline V gene has CDR1 SGHAT and CDR2 FQNNGV. CDR3 length: 16 residues. This receptor was taken from a man younger than 35 who had mild COVID-19 (a few samples of this study predate the infection). Cell type and time point are not known. The source material was PBMCs or a T cell subset sorted from them (not recorded which). This rearrangement joins TRBV11-2 to TRBJ2-1; 8 bases map to TRBD1. CDR3 DNA sequence: TGTGCCAGCAGCTTAACACAGGGGGGCTCCTACAATGAGCAGTTCTTC. Amino acid sequence: CASSLTQGGSYNEQFF.